This T cell receptor beta chain was sequenced for a study of CD8 T cells in ankylosing spondylitis. From the 5' RACE reads, TCRdb called clonotypes with MiXCR, one entry per CDR3 protein. The table includes some 200,000 distinct CDR3 sequences, around 13% detected once. Germline V gene sequence: CDR1 SGHAT, CDR2 FQNNGV. CDR3 length: 15 residues. Trimming removed 5 bases from V and 4 bases from J, with 18 bases in between. The source is a male donor with ankylosing spondylitis or in good health (not recorded which). Sequenced input: blood, either unsorted or a sorted T cell fraction (not recorded which). The chain combines TRBV11-2 with TRBJ2-7, with a tentative D call TRBD1 (6 bases). The CDR3 here is CASSPGQTPKYEQYF. The CDR3 nucleotides are TGTGCCAGCAGCCCCGGACAGACACCTAAATACGAGCAGTACTTC.